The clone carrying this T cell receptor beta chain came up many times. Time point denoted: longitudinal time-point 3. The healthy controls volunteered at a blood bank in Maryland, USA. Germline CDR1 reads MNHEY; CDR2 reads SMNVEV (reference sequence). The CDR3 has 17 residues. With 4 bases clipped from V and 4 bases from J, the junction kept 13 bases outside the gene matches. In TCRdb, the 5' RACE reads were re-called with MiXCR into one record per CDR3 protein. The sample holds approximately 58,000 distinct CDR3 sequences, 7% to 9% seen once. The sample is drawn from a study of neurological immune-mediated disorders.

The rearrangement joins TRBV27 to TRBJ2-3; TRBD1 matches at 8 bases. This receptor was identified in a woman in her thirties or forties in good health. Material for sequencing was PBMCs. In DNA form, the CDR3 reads TGTGCCAGCAGTTCGCAGAGGACAGGGTTTTTGGCAGATACGCAGTATTTT. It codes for CASSSQRTGFLADTQYF.